These T cell receptor beta chains were read from a single sample in a study of T-cell reconstitution after alpha-beta-depleted transplantation in children. TCRdb re-called the PCR reads through MiXCR, storing one row per CDR3 protein. The sample lists hundreds of thousands of distinct CDR3 sequences, roughly a quarter occurring once. The sample was PBMCs, mostly from graft donor cells, taken 360 days after TCRalphabeta/CD19-depleted stem cell transplant. These receptors all come from a female patient aged 2 to 10 who had a stem cell transplant for congenital amegakaryocytic thrombocytopenia, so the T cells may come from the graft donor. Each CDR3 is given with its conserved first and last residue. D genes are given only for firm matches. For some rows the clone size is stated as once, few or many, or as a class when expanded; others skip it.

J | V | D | size | CDR3 | DNA
TRBJ2-7 | TRBV5-1 | . | few | CASSSDTHSYEQYF | TGCGCCAGCAGCTCGGACACCCACTCCTACGAGCAGTACTTC
TRBJ2-7 | TRBV4-1 | . | . | CASSQYTGTEVYEQYF | TGCGCCAGCAGCCAATACACCGGGACGGAGGTCTACGAGCAGTACTTC
TRBJ2-7 | TRBV3-1 | . | few | CASSPASGPYEQYF | TGTGCCAGCAGCCCGGCCAGCGGGCCCTACGAGCAGTACTTC
TRBJ2-5 | TRBV27 | TRBD2 | few | CASASGSETQYF | TGTGCCAGCGCGAGCGGGAGTGAGACCCAGTACTTC
TRBJ1-5 | TRBV6-1 | . | . | CASSVGDGRDQPQHF | TGTGCCAGCAGTGTGGGGGACGGAAGGGATCAGCCCCAGCATTTT
TRBJ2-1 | TRBV12-3/TRBV12-4 | . | many | CASSPTFSLALNNEQFF | TGTGCCAGCAGTCCCACCTTTAGTCTAGCGCTGAACAATGAGCAGTTCTTC
TRBJ1-2 | TRBV6-5 | . | . | CASSSLTIYGYTF | TGTGCCAGCAGTTCCCTCACGATTTATGGCTACACCTTC
TRBJ1-6 | TRBV7-3 | . | . | CASSLRAEAEPLHF | TGTGCCAGCAGCTTAAGGGCGGAGGCGGAACCCCTCCACTTT
TRBJ2-2 | TRBV12-3/TRBV12-4 | . | few | CASSPDTRFPTGELFF | TGTGCCAGCAGCCCGGACACCCGATTCCCCACCGGGGAGCTGTTTTTT
TRBJ2-3 | TRBV20-1 | . | . | CSAAPDPSDTQYF | TGCAGTGCTGCCCCTGACCCCTCAGATACGCAGTATTTT
TRBJ2-7 | TRBV29-1 | TRBD2 | many | CSARTGLADEQYF | TGCAGCGCCCGGACGGGACTAGCGGACGAGCAGTACTTC
TRBJ2-7 | TRBV2 | . | . | CASTSYWGPYEQYF | TGTGCCAGCACCAGTTATTGGGGCCCATACGAGCAGTACTTC
TRBJ1-2 | TRBV7-8 | TRBD1 | . | CASSWAGDRRVVYGYTF | TGTGCCAGCAGCTGGGCAGGGGACAGGCGAGTGGTTTATGGCTACACCTTC
TRBJ2-7 | TRBV2 | . | . | CASALLGRSYEQYF | TGTGCCTCTGCGCTACTGGGACGATCCTACGAGCAGTACTTC
TRBJ1-1 | TRBV20-1 | TRBD1 | . | CSASRTGMNTEAFF | TGCAGTGCTAGCCGGACAGGGATGAACACTGAAGCTTTCTTT